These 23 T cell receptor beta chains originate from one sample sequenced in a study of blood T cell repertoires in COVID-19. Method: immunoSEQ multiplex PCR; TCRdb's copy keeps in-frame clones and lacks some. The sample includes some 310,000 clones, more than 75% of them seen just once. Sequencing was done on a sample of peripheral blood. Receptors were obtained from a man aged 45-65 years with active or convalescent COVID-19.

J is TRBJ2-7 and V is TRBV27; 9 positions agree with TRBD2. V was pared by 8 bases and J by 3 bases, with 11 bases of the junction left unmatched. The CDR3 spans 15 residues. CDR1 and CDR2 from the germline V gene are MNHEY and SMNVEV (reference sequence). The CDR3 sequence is CASGGRAGGFYEQYF. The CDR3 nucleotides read TGTGCCAGCGGTGGGCGAGCGGGAGGATTCTACGAGCAGTACTTC.

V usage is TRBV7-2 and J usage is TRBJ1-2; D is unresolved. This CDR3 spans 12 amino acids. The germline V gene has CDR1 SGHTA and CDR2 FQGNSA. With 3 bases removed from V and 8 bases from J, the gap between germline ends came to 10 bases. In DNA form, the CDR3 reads TGTGCCAGCAGCTTTGACTCGGGAGGCTACACCTTC. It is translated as CASSFDSGGYTF.

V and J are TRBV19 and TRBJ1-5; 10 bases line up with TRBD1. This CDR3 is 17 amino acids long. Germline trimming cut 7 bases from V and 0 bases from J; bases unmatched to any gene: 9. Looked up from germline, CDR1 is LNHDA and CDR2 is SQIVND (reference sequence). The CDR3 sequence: CASNSRTGGYSNQPQHF. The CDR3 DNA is TGTGCCAGTAACTCCCGGACAGGGGGATATAGCAATCAGCCCCAGCATTTT.

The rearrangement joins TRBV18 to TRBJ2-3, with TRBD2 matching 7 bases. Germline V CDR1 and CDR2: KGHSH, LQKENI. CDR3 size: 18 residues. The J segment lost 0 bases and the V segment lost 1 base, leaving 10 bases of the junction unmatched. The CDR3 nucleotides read TGTGCCAGCTCACCACTTCCCCGAGCGGGGTCTAGCACAGATACGCAGTATTTT. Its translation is CASSPLPRAGSSTDTQYF. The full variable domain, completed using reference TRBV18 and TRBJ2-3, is NAGVMQNPRHLVRRRGQEARLRCSPMKGHSHVYWYRQLPEEGLKFMVYLQKENIIDESGMPKERFSAEFPKEGPSILRIQQVVRGDSAAYFCASSPLPRAGSSTDTQYFGPGTRLTVL.

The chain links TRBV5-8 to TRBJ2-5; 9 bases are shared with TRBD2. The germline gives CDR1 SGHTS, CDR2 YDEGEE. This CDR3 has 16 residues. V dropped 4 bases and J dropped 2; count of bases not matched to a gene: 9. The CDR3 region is CASSRGSSGGQETQYF. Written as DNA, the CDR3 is TGTGCCAGCAGCCGGGGGTCGAGCGGGGGGCAAGAGACCCAGTACTTC.

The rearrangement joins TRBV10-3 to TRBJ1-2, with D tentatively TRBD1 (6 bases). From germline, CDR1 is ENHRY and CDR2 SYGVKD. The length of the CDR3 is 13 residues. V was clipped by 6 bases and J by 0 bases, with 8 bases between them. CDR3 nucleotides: TGTGCCATCAGGGACAGAGCTAACTATGGCTACACCTTC. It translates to CAIRDRANYGYTF.

Here the CDR3 reads CASSDSGVSYNSPLHF. The DNA of the CDR3 is TGTGCCAGTAGTGACAGCGGGGTTTCCTATAATTCACCCCTCCACTTT. The V and J genes are TRBV19 and TRBJ1-6; a possible D gene is TRBD1 (5 bases). Trimming cost V 5 bases and J 1 base, with 12 bases left between them. CDR3 length: 16 residues. Germline V CDR1 and CDR2: LNHDA, SQIVND (reference sequence). Full variable domain (outside the CDR3, taken from reference TRBV19 and TRBJ1-6): DGGITQSPKYLFRKEGQNVTLSCEQNLNHDAMYWYRQDPGQGLRLIYYSQIVNDFQKGDIAEGYSVSREKKESFPLTVTSAQKNPTAFYLCASSDSGVSYNSPLHFGNGTRLTVT.

This chain's CDR3 is CASRSSGGLLGTDTQYF. CDR3 DNA sequence: TGCGCCAGCAGGAGTAGCGGCGGCCTCTTGGGCACAGATACGCAGTATTTT. The chain employs TRBV5-1 and TRBJ2-3; D is possibly TRBD2 (6 bases). The V and J ends lost 5 bases and 1 base respectively, with 20 bases between them. CDR3 length: 17 amino acids. Germline V gene lookup returns CDR1 SGHRS and CDR2 YFSETQ.

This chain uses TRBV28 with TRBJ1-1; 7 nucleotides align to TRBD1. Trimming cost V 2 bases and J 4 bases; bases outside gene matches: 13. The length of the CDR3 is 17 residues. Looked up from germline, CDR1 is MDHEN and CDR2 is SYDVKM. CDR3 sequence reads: CASSLVGGAALGTEAFF. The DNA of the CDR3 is TGTGCCAGCAGTTTAGTAGGGGGCGCCGCCTTGGGCACTGAAGCTTTCTTT.

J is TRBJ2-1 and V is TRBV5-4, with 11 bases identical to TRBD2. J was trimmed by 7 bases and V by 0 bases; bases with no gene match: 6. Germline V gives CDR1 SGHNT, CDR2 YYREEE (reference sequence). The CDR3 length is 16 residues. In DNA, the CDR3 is TGTGCCAGCAGCTTGGGGCTAGCGGGGGGCTCTAATGAGCAGTTCTTC. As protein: CASSLGLAGGSNEQFF.

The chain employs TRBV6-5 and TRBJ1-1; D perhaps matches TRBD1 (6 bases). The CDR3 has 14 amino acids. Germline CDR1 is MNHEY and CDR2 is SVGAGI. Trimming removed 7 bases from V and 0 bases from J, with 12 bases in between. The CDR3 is CASIWGGLNTEAFF. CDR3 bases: TGTGCCAGCATTTGGGGGGGCCTGAACACTGAAGCTTTCTTT.

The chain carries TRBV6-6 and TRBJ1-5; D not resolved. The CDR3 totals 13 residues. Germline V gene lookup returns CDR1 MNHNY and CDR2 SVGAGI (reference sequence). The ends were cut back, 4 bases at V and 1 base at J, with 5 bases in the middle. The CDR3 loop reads CASSSLSNQPQHF. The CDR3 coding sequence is TGTGCCAGCAGTTCTCTGAGCAATCAGCCCCAGCATTTT.

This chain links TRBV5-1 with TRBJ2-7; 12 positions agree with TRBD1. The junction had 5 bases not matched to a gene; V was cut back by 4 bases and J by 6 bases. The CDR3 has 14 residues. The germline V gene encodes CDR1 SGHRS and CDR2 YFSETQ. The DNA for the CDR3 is TGCGCCAGCAGCCCCGGGACAGGGGGCCGCGAGCAGTACTTC. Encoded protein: CASSPGTGGREQYF.

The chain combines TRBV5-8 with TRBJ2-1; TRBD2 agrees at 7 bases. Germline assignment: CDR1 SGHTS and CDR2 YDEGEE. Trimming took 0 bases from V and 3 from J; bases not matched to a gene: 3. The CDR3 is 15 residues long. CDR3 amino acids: CASSLAGTNYNEQFF. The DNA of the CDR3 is TGTGCCAGCAGCTTGGCGGGGACTAACTACAATGAGCAGTTCTTC.

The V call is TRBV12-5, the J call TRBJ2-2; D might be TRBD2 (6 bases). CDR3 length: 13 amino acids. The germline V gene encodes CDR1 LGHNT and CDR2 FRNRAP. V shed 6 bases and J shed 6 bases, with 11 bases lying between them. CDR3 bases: TGTGCTAGTGGCTCAAGGGAGGCCGGGGAGCTGTTTTTT. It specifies CASGSREAGELFF.

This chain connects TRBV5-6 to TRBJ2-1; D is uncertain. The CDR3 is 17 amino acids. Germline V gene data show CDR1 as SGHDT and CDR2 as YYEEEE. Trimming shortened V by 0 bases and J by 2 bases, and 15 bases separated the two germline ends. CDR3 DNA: TGTGCCAGCAGCTTGGCGGTTGGTTACCACCCCTACAATGAGCAGTTCTTC. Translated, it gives CASSLAVGYHPYNEQFF.

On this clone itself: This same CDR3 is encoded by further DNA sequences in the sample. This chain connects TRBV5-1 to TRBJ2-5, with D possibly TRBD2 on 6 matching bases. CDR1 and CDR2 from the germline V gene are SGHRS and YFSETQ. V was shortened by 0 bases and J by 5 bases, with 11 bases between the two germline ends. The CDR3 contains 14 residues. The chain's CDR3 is CASSLVQGGETQYF. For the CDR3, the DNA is TGCGCCAGCAGCTTGGTTCAGGGAGGCGAGACCCAGTACTTC.

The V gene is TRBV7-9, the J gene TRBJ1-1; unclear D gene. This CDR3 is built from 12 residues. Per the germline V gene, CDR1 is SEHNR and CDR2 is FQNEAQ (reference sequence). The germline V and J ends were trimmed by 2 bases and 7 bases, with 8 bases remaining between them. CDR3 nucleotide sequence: TGTGCCAGCAGCTTAATGGGGAGTGAAGCTTTCTTT. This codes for CASSLMGSEAFF.

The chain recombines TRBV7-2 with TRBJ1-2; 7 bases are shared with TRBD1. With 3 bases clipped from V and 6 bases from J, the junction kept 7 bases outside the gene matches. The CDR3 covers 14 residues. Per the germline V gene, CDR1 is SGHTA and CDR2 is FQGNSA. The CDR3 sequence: CASSFTGALDGYTF. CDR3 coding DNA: TGTGCCAGCAGCTTCACAGGGGCTTTGGATGGCTACACCTTC.

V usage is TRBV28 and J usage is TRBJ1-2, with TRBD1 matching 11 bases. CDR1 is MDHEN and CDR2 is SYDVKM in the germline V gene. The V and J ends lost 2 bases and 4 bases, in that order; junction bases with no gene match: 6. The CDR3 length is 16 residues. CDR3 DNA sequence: TGTGCCAGCAGTTTAGTAGGACAGGGGGCAGGCTATGGCTACACCTTC. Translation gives CASSLVGQGAGYGYTF.

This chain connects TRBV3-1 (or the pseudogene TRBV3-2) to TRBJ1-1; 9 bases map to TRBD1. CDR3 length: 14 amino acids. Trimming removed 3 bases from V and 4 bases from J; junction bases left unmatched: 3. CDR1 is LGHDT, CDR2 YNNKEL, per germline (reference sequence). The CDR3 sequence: CASSHQTGGTEAFF. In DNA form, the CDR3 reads TGTGCCAGCAGCCACCAGACAGGGGGCACTGAAGCTTTCTTT.

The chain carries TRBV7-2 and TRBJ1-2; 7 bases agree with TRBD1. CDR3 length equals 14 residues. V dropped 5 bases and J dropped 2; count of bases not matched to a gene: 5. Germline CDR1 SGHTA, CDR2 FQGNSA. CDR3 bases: TGTGCCAGCAGCACCCAACAGGGGAACTATGGCTACACCTTC. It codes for CASSTQQGNYGYTF. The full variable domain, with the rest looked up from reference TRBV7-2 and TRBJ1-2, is GAGVSQSPSNKVTEKGKDVELRCDPISGHTALYWYRQSLGQGLEFLIYFQGNSAPDKSGLPSDRFSAERTGGSVSTLTIQRTQQEDSAVYLCASSTQQGNYGYTFGSGTRLTVV.

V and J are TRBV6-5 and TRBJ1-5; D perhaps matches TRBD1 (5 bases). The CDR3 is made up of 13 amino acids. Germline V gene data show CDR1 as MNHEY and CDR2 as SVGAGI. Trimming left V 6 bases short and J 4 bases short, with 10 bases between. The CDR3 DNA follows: TGTGCCAGCAGCAGCAGGGATAATCAGCCCCAGCATTTT. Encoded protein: CASSSRDNQPQHF.